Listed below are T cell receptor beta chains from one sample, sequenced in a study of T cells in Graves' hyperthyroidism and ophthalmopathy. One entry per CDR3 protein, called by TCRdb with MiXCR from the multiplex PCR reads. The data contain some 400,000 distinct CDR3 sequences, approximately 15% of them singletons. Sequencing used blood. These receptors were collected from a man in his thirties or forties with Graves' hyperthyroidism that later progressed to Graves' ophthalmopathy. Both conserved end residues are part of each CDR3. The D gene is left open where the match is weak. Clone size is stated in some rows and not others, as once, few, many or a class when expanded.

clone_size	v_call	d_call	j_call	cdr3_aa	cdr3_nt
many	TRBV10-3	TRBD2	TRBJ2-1	CAISAVSGGVNEQFF	TGTGCCATCAGTGCGGTGAGCGGGGGAGTCAATGAGCAGTTCTTC
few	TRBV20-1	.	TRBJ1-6	CSAQPLYNSPLHF	TGCAGTGCTCAGCCCCTCTATAATTCACCCCTCCACTTT
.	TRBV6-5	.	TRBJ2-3	CASSYQGTITDTQYF	TGTGCCAGCAGTTACCAGGGGACGATCACAGATACGCAGTATTTT
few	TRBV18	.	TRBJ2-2	CASSPVTGTTGELFF	TGTGCCAGCTCACCAGTGACAGGAACCACCGGGGAGCTGTTTTTT
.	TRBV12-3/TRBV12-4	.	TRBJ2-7	CASSLWTDGGEQYF	TGTGCCAGCAGTTTATGGACCGATGGGGGCGAGCAGTACTTC
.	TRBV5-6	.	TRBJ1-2	CASSLAGEIYGYTF	TGTGCCAGCAGCTTGGCCGGGGAGATCTATGGCTACACCTTC
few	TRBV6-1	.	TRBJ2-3	CASTFRGDTQYF	TGTGCCAGCACCTTTAGGGGGGATACGCAGTATTTT
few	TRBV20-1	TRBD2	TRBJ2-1	CSARVSAGEYYNEQFF	TGCAGTGCTAGAGTTAGTGCGGGGGAATACTACAATGAGCAGTTCTTC
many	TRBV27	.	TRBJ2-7	CASSFSDSSYEQYF	TGTGCCAGCAGTTTTAGCGACAGCTCCTACGAGCAGTACTTC
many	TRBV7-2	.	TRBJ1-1	CASSPGTFNTEAFF	TGTGCCAGCAGCCCTGGGACTTTCAACACTGAAGCTTTCTTT
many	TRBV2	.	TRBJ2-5	CASSEAPSATRETQYF	TGTGCCAGCAGTGAAGCGCCTAGCGCGACGAGAGAGACCCAGTACTTC
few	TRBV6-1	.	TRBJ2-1	CASSWRDRGEQFF	TGTGCCAGCTCATGGAGGGATAGGGGTGAGCAGTTCTTC
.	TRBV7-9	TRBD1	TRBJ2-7	CASSLDFSDRGYEQYF	TGTGCCAGCAGCTTAGACTTTTCGGACAGGGGCTACGAGCAGTACTTC